The present TCR beta chain was sequenced within a study of blood T cell repertoires in COVID-19. Assay: immunoSEQ multiplex PCR; the TCRdb copy retains only in-frame clones and omits some. This table has hundreds of thousands of clones, about 90% appearing once. The CDR3 sequence is 16 residues long. Per germline, CDR1 LGHDT and CDR2 YNNKEL (reference sequence). With 1 base clipped from V and 4 bases from J, the junction kept 6 bases outside the gene matches. The sequence was obtained from a man between 35 and 55 years old with acute or convalescent COVID-19. The V call is TRBV3-1 (or the pseudogene TRBV3-2), the J call TRBJ1-5; 8 positions match TRBD1. Sequenced input: peripheral blood. CDR3 residues: CASSQGMTGVNQPQHF. As DNA, the CDR3 is TGTGCCAGCAGCCAAGGAATGACAGGGGTGAATCAGCCCCAGCATTTT.